This T cell receptor beta chain was captured in a study of immune cell composition in non-small cell lung cancer. Study-level points and caveats: Adenocarcinomas with higher top tumour-associated clone frequency had more reactive TILs. Clones >0.5% enriched in tumour were rarer in adenocarcinoma (around 33%) than squamous (about 80%). Smoking pack-years did not significantly correlate with tumour TCR-beta clonality.

The normal lung sample lay at least 3 cm, and maximally far, from the tumour. DNA was extracted from unsorted cell suspensions stored frozen. Clones were read by immunoSEQ multiplex PCR, and TCRdb kept only the in-frame ones, dropping some. The sample has over 6,000 clones; roughly 86% are singletons. With regard to this clone: The antigen is unknown.

The germline gives CDR1 MNHEY, CDR2 SVGAGI. The CDR3 is 15 residues long. Trimming removed 6 bases at V and 3 bases at J, with 18 bases between. This sequence joins TRBV6-5 and TRBJ2-7; D is uncertain. The TCR sequence derives from a human donor with non-small cell lung cancer. Sample: non-adjacent lung tissue. The CDR3 spells CASSPQVPPSYEQYF. Written as DNA, the CDR3 is TGTGCCAGCAGCCCCCAGGTCCCCCCAAGCTACGAGCAGTACTTC.